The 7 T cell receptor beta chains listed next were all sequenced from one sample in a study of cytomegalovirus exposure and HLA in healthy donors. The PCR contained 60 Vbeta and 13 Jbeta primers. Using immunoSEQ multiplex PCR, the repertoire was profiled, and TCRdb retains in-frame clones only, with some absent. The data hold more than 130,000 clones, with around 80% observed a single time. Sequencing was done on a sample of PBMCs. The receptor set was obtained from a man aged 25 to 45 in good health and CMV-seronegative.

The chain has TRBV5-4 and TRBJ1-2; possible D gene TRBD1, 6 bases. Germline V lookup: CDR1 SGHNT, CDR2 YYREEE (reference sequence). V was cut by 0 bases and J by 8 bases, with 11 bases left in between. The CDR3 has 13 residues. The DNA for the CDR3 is TGTGCCAGCAGCTTGGAGGGAACAGGGGGCTACACCTTC. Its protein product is CASSLEGTGGYTF.

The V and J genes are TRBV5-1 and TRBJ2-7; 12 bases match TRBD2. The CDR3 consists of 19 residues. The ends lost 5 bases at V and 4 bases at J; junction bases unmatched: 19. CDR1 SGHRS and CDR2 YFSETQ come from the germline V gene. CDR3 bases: TGCGCCAGCAGGACGATGAGCCTAGCGGGGGGGCCAGTGGGGTACGAGCAGTACTTC. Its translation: CASRTMSLAGGPVGYEQYF.

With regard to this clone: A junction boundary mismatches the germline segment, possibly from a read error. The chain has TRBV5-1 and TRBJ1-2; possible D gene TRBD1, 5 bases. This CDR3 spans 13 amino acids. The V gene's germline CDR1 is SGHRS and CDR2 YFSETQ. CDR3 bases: TGCGCCAGCAAGGGACTCGGGACGCTTGGCTACCCCTTC. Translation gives CASKGLGTLGYPF. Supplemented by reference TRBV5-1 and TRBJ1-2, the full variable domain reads KAGVTQTPRYLIKTRGQQVTLSCSPISGHRSVSWYQQTPGQGLQFLFEYFSETQRNKGNFPGRFSGRQFSNSRSEMNVSTLELGDSALYLCASKGLGTLGYPFGSGTRLTVV.

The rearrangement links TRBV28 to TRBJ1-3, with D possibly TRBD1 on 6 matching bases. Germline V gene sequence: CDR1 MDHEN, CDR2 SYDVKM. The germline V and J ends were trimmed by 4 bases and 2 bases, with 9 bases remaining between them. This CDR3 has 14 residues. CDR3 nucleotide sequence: TGTGCCAGCAGTTACAGGGCAACTGGAAACACCATATATTTT. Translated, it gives CASSYRATGNTIYF.

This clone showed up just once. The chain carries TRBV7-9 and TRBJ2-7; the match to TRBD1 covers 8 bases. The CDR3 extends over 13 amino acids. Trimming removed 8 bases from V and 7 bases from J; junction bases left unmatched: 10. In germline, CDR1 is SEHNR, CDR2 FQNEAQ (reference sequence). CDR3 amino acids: CASGVQGAWEQYF. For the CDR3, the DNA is TGTGCCAGCGGGGTCCAGGGGGCGTGGGAGCAGTACTTC. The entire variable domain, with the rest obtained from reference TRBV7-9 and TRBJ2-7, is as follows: DTGVSQNPRHKITKRGQNVTFRCDPISEHNRLYWYRQTLGQGPEFLTYFQNEAQLEKSRLLSDRFSAERPKGSFSTLEIQRTEQGDSAMYLCASGVQGAWEQYFGPGTRLTVT.

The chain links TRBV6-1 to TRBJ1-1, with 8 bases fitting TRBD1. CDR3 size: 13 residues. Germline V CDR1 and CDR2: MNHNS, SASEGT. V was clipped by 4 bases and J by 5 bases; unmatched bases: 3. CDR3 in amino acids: CASSGQGMTEAFF. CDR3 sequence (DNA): TGTGCCAGCAGTGGACAGGGGATGACTGAAGCTTTCTTT.

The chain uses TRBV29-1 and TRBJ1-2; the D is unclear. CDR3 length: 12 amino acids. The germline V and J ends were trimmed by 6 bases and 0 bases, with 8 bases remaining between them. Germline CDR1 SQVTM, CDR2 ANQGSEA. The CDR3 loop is CSVVTSNYGYTF. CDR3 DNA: TGCAGCGTGGTGACATCTAACTATGGCTACACCTTC.